The rows below give T cell receptor beta chains drawn from one sample of a study of early T cells in non-severe SARS-CoV-2 infection. TCRdb analysed the 5' RACE reads with MiXCR anew, one entry per CDR3 protein. The profile shows 57,000 or so distinct CDR3 sequences, around 12% of them singletons. This specimen consisted of whole blood, obtained at baseline. These TCRs come from an adult who was a healthcare worker with PCR-confirmed SARS-CoV-2 infection or an uninfected control (not recorded which). The donor label of this sample is uncertain. The CDR3 runs from the conserved cysteine through the conserved F or W. Fields, in order: clone size, D gene, J gene, V gene, CDR3 protein, CDR3 DNA. The D gene is left open where the match is weak. The listing skips clone size in some rows; elsewhere it reads once, few, many or a size class.

- TRBD2 TRBJ2-1 TRBV20-1 CSASPGLAGGSGNEQFF TGCAGTGCTAGCCCGGGACTAGCGGGGGGGAGCGGGAATGAGCAGTTCTTC
few - TRBJ2-1 TRBV5-4 CASSSQLKSYNEQFF TGTGCCAGCAGCTCCCAATTAAAATCCTACAATGAGCAGTTCTTC
few - TRBJ1-5 TRBV29-1 CSVKQGGNQPQHF TGCAGCGTCAAACAGGGAGGCAATCAGCCCCAGCATTTT
- - TRBJ2-3 TRBV10-3 CAISLNGLTDTQYF TGTGCCATCAGTTTAAACGGTCTCACAGATACGCAGTATTTT
few TRBD2 TRBJ2-1 TRBV11-2 CASSSRSFERGDSYNEQFF TGTGCCAGCAGCTCTCGGAGTTTCGAACGGGGGGACTCCTACAATGAGCAGTTCTTC
many TRBD1 TRBJ1-2 TRBV7-2 CASSFTTGGNYGYTF TGTGCCAGCAGCTTTACGACAGGGGGAAACTATGGCTACACCTTC
few TRBD2 TRBJ2-1 TRBV7-9 CASSQRRVLGTSGDPWGYNEQFF TGTGCCAGCAGCCAAAGGAGAGTTCTGGGTACTAGCGGGGACCCCTGGGGATACAATGAGCAGTTCTTC
- - TRBJ1-2 TRBV19 CASGGLASNYGYTF TGTGCCAGCGGGGGGTTGGCATCAAACTATGGCTACACCTTC
- - TRBJ2-3 TRBV6-6 CASKRLSTDTQYF TGTGCCAGCAAACGACTCAGCACAGATACGCAGTATTTT
few - TRBJ2-5 TRBV30 CAWKNDPREETQYF TGTGCCTGGAAGAATGACCCGCGGGAAGAGACCCAGTACTTC
- - TRBJ1-1 TRBV6-6 CASSYSSFEAFF TGTGCCAGCAGTTACTCAAGCTTTGAAGCTTTCTTT
- - TRBJ1-4 TRBV6-1 CASRPGGRRANEKLFF TGTGCCAGCAGACCCGGGGGTAGGCGAGCTAATGAAAAACTGTTTTTT
- TRBD1 TRBJ1-4 TRBV7-6 CASSLRYGQGPNEKLFF TGTGCCAGCAGCTTGCGGTACGGACAGGGCCCTAATGAAAAACTGTTTTTT
few - TRBJ2-1 TRBV27 CASSTGGQYNEQFF TGTGCCAGCAGTACCGGGGGACAATACAATGAGCAGTTCTTC
few - TRBJ1-1 TRBV7-9 CASSLAGGKGDTEAFF TGTGCCAGCAGCTTAGCGGGTGGGAAAGGGGACACTGAAGCTTTCTTT
few - TRBJ1-3 TRBV15 CATSGGTGNTIYF TGTGCCACCAGCGGAGGGACTGGAAACACCATATATTTT
- - TRBJ2-1 TRBV10-1 CASSSGTYNEQFF TGCGCCAGCAGTTCGGGTACCTACAATGAGCAGTTCTTC
few - TRBJ1-4 TRBV7-9 CASSHRDDLNEKLFF TGTGCCAGCAGCCACCGGGACGACTTGAATGAAAAACTGTTTTTT
- - TRBJ1-2 TRBV27 CASSLAPKTGSNYGYTF TGTGCCAGCAGTTTAGCTCCTAAGACAGGCAGCAACTATGGCTACACCTTC
few TRBD2 TRBJ2-1 TRBV5-4 CASSRTAGDYNEQFF TGTGCCAGCAGCCGAACAGCGGGGGACTACAATGAGCAGTTCTTC
few - TRBJ2-3 TRBV20-1 CSARDVPDTQYF TGCAGTGCTAGAGATGTTCCAGATACGCAGTATTTT
few - TRBJ2-1 TRBV9 CASSVGFHNEQFF TGTGCCAGCAGCGTAGGGTTCCACAATGAGCAGTTCTTC
few TRBD2 TRBJ2-2 TRBV4-2 CASSLLNSGGPGELFF TGTGCCAGCAGCCTGCTAAATAGCGGGGGGCCCGGGGAGCTGTTTTTT
many TRBD2 TRBJ2-5 TRBV7-6 CASSFYGGQETQYF TGTGCCAGCAGCTTCTACGGGGGGCAAGAGACCCAGTACTTC
- TRBD2 TRBJ2-3 TRBV2 CASTGLATDTQYF TGTGCCAGCACGGGACTAGCTACAGATACGCAGTATTTT
- TRBD1 TRBJ1-1 TRBV18 CASSPRGTGGSPTDEAFF TGTGCCAGCTCACCACGCGGGACAGGCGGTTCACCTACTGACGAAGCTTTCTTT
- - TRBJ2-2 TRBV29-1 CSVAGYNTGELFF TGCAGCGTTGCAGGGTACAACACCGGGGAGCTGTTTTTT
- - TRBJ1-5 TRBV10-1 CASSESGVNQPQHF TGCGCCAGCAGTGAGTCCGGGGTTAATCAGCCCCAGCATTTT
few - TRBJ2-5 TRBV20-1 CSILFGETQYF TGCAGCATACTCTTCGGAGAGACCCAGTACTTC
many TRBD1 TRBJ1-3 TRBV29-1 CSVWTGEGNTIYF TGCAGCGTCTGGACAGGGGAAGGAAACACCATATATTTT
few - TRBJ2-2 TRBV7-6 CASSPRKDTGELFF TGTGCCAGCAGCCCACGAAAGGACACCGGGGAGCTGTTTTTT
many TRBD2 TRBJ2-1 TRBV20-1 CSAPTSGGVYNEQFF TGCAGTGCTCCGACTAGCGGGGGGGTTTACAATGAGCAGTTCTTC
- TRBD1 TRBJ1-4 TRBV4-1 CASSKEGQGYEKLFF TGCGCCAGCAGCAAAGAGGGACAGGGATATGAAAAACTGTTTTTT
- - TRBJ2-5 TRBV21-1 CASSKSPYVAQETQYF TGTGCCAGCAGCAAGTCCCCTTATGTCGCTCAAGAGACCCAGTACTTC
few - TRBJ2-2 TRBV14 CASSPLGGWAGELFF TGTGCCAGCAGCCCTTTGGGGGGCTGGGCCGGGGAGCTGTTTTTT
- - TRBJ2-2 TRBV5-1 CASSLAVSGELFF TGCGCCAGCAGCTTGGCGGTTTCCGGGGAGCTGTTTTTT
many TRBD2 TRBJ2-2 TRBV12-5 CASGVAGAFTGELFF TGTGCTAGTGGGGTAGCGGGGGCCTTCACCGGGGAGCTGTTTTTT
- TRBD1 TRBJ2-4 TRBV3-1 CASSQDDGTGLAKNIQYF TGTGCCAGCAGCCAGGACGACGGGACAGGGTTAGCCAAAAACATTCAGTACTTC
- - TRBJ1-2 TRBV15 CATSRDRSGANYGYTF TGTGCCACCAGCAGAGATCGAAGCGGGGCTAACTATGGCTACACCTTC
few - TRBJ2-4 TRBV20-1 CSAPLWGDIQYF TGCAGTGCTCCTTTATGGGGGGACATTCAGTACTTC
few - TRBJ1-2 TRBV7-8 CASSQLQTNYGYTF TGTGCCAGCAGCCAGCTACAGACTAACTATGGCTACACCTTC
few - TRBJ1-2 TRBV12-3/TRBV12-4 CASSLDAGFGYTF TGTGCCAGCAGTTTAGATGCCGGCTTTGGCTACACCTTC
many - TRBJ2-3 TRBV20-1 CSARDRLDPSDTQYF TGCAGTGCTAGAGATCGTCTAGATCCGTCGGATACGCAGTATTTT
many - TRBJ2-3 TRBV18 CASSPTLADTQYF TGTGCCAGCTCGCCGACCTTAGCTGATACGCAGTATTTT
- - TRBJ2-3 TRBV11-2 CASSPPPRGGTDTQYF TGTGCCAGCAGCCCACCCCCGCGCGGGGGCACAGATACGCAGTATTTT
few TRBD1 TRBJ2-4 TRBV3-1 CASSPQTGATNIQYF TGTGCCAGCAGCCCTCAGACAGGGGCGACGAACATTCAGTACTTC
many - TRBJ2-5 TRBV19 CASQGLLKTQYF TGTGCCAGCCAGGGGTTGTTAAAGACCCAGTACTTC
- - TRBJ1-1 TRBV5-4 CASSPGLNTEAFF TGTGCCAGCAGCCCGGGCCTGAACACTGAAGCTTTCTTT
- - TRBJ2-1 TRBV12-2 CASRFRRDGDSYNEQFF TGTGCAAGTCGCTTCCGCCGGGACGGCGACTCCTACAATGAGCAGTTCTTC
- TRBD2 TRBJ2-4 TRBV11-2 CASSLDWEGTLAKNIQYF TGTGCCAGCAGCTTAGATTGGGAGGGAACCCTAGCCAAAAACATTCAGTACTTC
few - TRBJ2-3 TRBV18 CASSPTAAIDTQYF TGTGCCAGCTCACCAACGGCAGCGATCGATACGCAGTATTTT
few - TRBJ2-1 TRBV4-2 CASSQAGQGYNEQFF TGTGCCAGCAGCCAAGCGGGCCAGGGCTACAATGAGCAGTTCTTC
many TRBD1 TRBJ1-4 TRBV2 CASRIRRTGAEKLFF TGTGCCAGCAGAATCCGTAGGACAGGGGCGGAAAAACTGTTTTTT
- - TRBJ1-2 TRBV6-1 CASSGPAPNYGYTF TGTGCCAGCAGTGGTCCGGCGCCCAACTATGGCTACACCTTC